The 23 T cell receptor beta chains presented below share a single source sample, sequenced in a study of blood T cell repertoires in COVID-19. Only in-frame clones appear in the TCRdb table, and some are missing; sequencing was by immunoSEQ multiplex PCR. Among under 250,000 clones, approximately 90% were seen once, and the ten largest hold under 0.9%. Sequencing used peripheral blood. The receptor set was obtained from a man aged 35 to 55 with acute or convalescent COVID-19.

V gene TRBV10-3 combines with J gene TRBJ2-5, with 14 bases fitting TRBD2. Germline V lookup: CDR1 ENHRY, CDR2 SYGVKD. V trimming: 10 bases; J trimming: 3 bases; junction bases outside the gene matches: 16. This CDR3 comprises 18 residues. CDR3 nucleotides: TGTGCCACCCAGATTGCCGGGACTAGCGGGAGTGGTAAAGAGACCCAGTACTTC. This encodes CATQIAGTSGSGKETQYF.

Only a few counts were recorded for this clone. The chain joins TRBV29-1 to TRBJ1-6, with no clear D. The V end lost 5 bases, the J end lost 8 bases, and 13 bases lay between the germline ends. The germline V gene encodes CDR1 SQVTM and CDR2 ANQGSEA. The CDR3 has 13 amino acids. The CDR3 DNA follows: TGCAGCGTTAGGGTCCGGGAGGATTCACCCCTCCACTTT. This encodes CSVRVREDSPLHF.

V and J are TRBV7-9 and TRBJ1-1; tentative D call: TRBD1 (5 bases). The CDR3 spans 15 residues. In germline, CDR1 is SEHNR, CDR2 FQNEAQ (reference sequence). Trimming took 5 bases from V and 1 from J, leaving 14 bases between them. CDR3 amino acids: CASSPRDGGNTEAFF. CDR3 nucleotide sequence: TGTGCCAGCAGCCCGAGGGACGGGGGGAACACTGAAGCTTTCTTT. Using reference TRBV7-9 and TRBJ1-1 for the parts outside the CDR3, the full variable domain is DTGVSQNPRHKITKRGQNVTFRCDPISEHNRLYWYRQTLGQGPEFLTYFQNEAQLEKSRLLSDRFSAERPKGSFSTLEIQRTEQGDSAMYLCASSPRDGGNTEAFFGQGTRLTVV.

The chain is built from TRBV19 and TRBJ2-7, with 8 bases fitting TRBD1. CDR3 length: 15 amino acids. V lost 3 bases and J lost 5; bases outside the gene matches: 9. The germline CDR1 and CDR2 sequences are LNHDA and SQIVND (reference sequence). This chain's CDR3 is CASSIMDRAGNEQYF. The CDR3, as DNA: TGTGCCAGTAGTATCATGGACAGGGCAGGCAACGAGCAGTACTTC.

The count of this clone is one. The chain couples TRBV4-2 to TRBJ2-3; 13 bases are shared with TRBD2. This CDR3 is 21 amino acids long. With 4 bases clipped from V and 1 base from J, the junction kept 17 bases outside the gene matches. The germline CDR1 and CDR2 sequences are LGHNA and YNFKEQ. Written as DNA, the CDR3 is TGTGCCAGCAGCCCAGGGGCTCGGGGACTAGCGGGAAGGGGAGGCACAGATACGCAGTATTTT. Its translation: CASSPGARGLAGRGGTDTQYF.

V gene TRBV27 combines with J gene TRBJ2-7; 8 positions agree with TRBD1. The length of the CDR3 is 15 residues. Trimming at V came to 2 bases and at J to 1 base, leaving 4 bases not matched to a gene. Germline V gene lookup returns CDR1 MNHEY and CDR2 SMNVEV (reference sequence). The CDR3 loop reads CASSLSGQGSYEQYF. The CDR3 nucleotides are TGTGCCAGCAGTTTAAGCGGACAGGGATCCTACGAGCAGTACTTC.

The rearrangement links TRBV19 to TRBJ1-1; weak D call: TRBD1 (5 bases). This CDR3 is 15 amino acids long. Germline CDR1 LNHDA, CDR2 SQIVND (reference sequence). V was cut by 9 bases and J by 2 bases, with 19 bases left in between. The CDR3 DNA reads as TGTGCCAGCTTCCCCGGACGGGGGGGAAACACTGAAGCTTTCTTT. It yields the protein CASFPGRGGNTEAFF.

The V gene is TRBV5-6, the J gene TRBJ2-3; D gene ambiguous. Germline assignment: CDR1 SGHDT and CDR2 YYEEEE. The CDR3 consists of 14 residues. V was shortened by 5 bases and J by 3 bases, with 13 bases between the two germline ends. CDR3 sequence reads: CASRGARWTDTQYF. CDR3 in DNA: TGTGCCAGCAGAGGAGCCCGGTGGACAGATACGCAGTATTTT.

The chain couples TRBV5-1 to TRBJ1-1; 10 bases are shared with TRBD1. This CDR3 region has 15 residues. Germline CDR1 is SGHRS and CDR2 is YFSETQ. The trim removed 3 bases at V and 3 bases at J, leaving 5 bases unmatched. Here the CDR3 reads CASSSTGGAYTEAFF. Here the CDR3 DNA reads TGCGCCAGCAGCTCGACAGGGGGCGCTTACACTGAAGCTTTCTTT.

The gene calls are TRBV7-2 and TRBJ2-3, with 14 bases lining up with TRBD2. Germline V gene data show CDR1 as SGHTA and CDR2 as FQGNSA. The CDR3 totals 15 residues. The V segment lost 4 bases and the J segment 8 bases; nucleotides outside the gene matches: 5. The CDR3: CASSSGTSGRGTQYF. The CDR3 DNA reads as TGTGCCAGCAGCTCCGGGACTAGCGGGAGAGGTACGCAGTATTTT.

The gene calls are TRBV7-9 and TRBJ2-3; TRBD2 matches 7 bases. Germline V gives CDR1 SEHNR, CDR2 FQNEAQ (reference sequence). With V trimmed by 1 base and J by 3 bases, 4 bases remained unmatched. This CDR3 region has 15 residues. CDR3 nucleotide sequence: TGTGCCAGCAGCTTAGGCGGGAGAGTTACAGATACGCAGTATTTT. Protein product: CASSLGGRVTDTQYF.

The CDR3 loop is CASSSPSRARGAGELFF. The CDR3 DNA is TGTGCCAGCAGTTCCCCTTCCCGGGCCCGGGGTGCCGGGGAGCTGTTTTTT. V gene TRBV28 combines with J gene TRBJ2-2; maybe TRBD2 (5 bases). Germline assignment: CDR1 MDHEN and CDR2 SYDVKM. Trimming took 4 bases from V and 6 from J, leaving 21 bases between them. This CDR3 contains 17 residues.

The chain uses TRBV29-1 and TRBJ2-7; 8 nucleotides agree with TRBD1. Germline V CDR1 and CDR2: SQVTM, ANQGSEA. V shed 3 bases, J shed 1 base, and the junction held 8 bases outside the gene matches. This CDR3 spans 15 amino acids. CDR3 loop: CSVEGTGKNSYEQYF. The CDR3 coding sequence is TGCAGCGTTGAGGGGACAGGAAAAAATTCCTACGAGCAGTACTTC.

The CDR3 protein is CASTKGGQGAVEQFF. CDR3 DNA: TGTGCCAGCACCAAAGGGGGACAGGGGGCGGTTGAGCAGTTCTTC. This chain connects TRBV9 to TRBJ2-1; 12 bases fit TRBD1. CDR1 and CDR2 (germline): SGDLS, YYNGEE. The CDR3 covers 15 residues. The V gene end was trimmed by 6 bases and the J gene end by 9 bases; junction bases not matched to a gene: 10. Full variable domain (outside the CDR3, taken from reference TRBV9 and TRBJ2-1): DSGVTQTPKHLITATGQRVTLRCSPRSGDLSVYWYQQSLDQGLQFLIQYYNGEERAKGNILERFSAQQFPDLHSELNLSSLELGDSALYFCASTKGGQGAVEQFFGPGTRLTVL.

The genes are TRBV5-1 and TRBJ1-1; tentatively, D is TRBD1 (5 bases). V gave up 4 bases and J gave up 1 base, with 14 bases separating them. CDR1 and CDR2 (germline): SGHRS, YFSETQ. The CDR3 is 15 amino acids. CDR3 nucleotides: TGCGCCAGCAGCCTTCAGGGCTTCGGGAACACTGAAGCTTTCTTT. Translated, it gives CASSLQGFGNTEAFF. The variable domain in full, completed from reference TRBV5-1 and TRBJ1-1, reads KAGVTQTPRYLIKTRGQQVTLSCSPISGHRSVSWYQQTPGQGLQFLFEYFSETQRNKGNFPGRFSGRQFSNSRSEMNVSTLELGDSALYLCASSLQGFGNTEAFFGQGTRLTVV.

V gene TRBV7-9 combines with J gene TRBJ2-2, with 10 bases fitting TRBD2. Germline V gives CDR1 SEHNR, CDR2 FQNEAQ (reference sequence). This CDR3 spans 18 amino acids. V shed 6 bases and J 0 bases; nucleotides not matched to a gene: 10. CDR3 region: CASSTTGLATSNTGELFF. In DNA, the CDR3 is TGTGCCAGCAGTACAACGGGACTAGCGACCTCGAACACCGGGGAGCTGTTTTTT.

This chain joins TRBV28 and TRBJ2-7; 10 nucleotides align to TRBD1. V was clipped by 4 bases and J by 2 bases; unmatched bases: 8. This CDR3 spans 16 amino acids. Germline CDR1 reads MDHEN; CDR2 reads SYDVKM. CDR3 nucleotides: TGTGCCAGCAGTTCGACAGGGGGCCTTCGCCCCTACGAGCAGTACTTC. It is translated as CASSSTGGLRPYEQYF.

This clone was found once. This rearrangement joins TRBV4-3 to TRBJ1-1, with 8 positions matching TRBD1. The CDR3 extends over 15 amino acids. The germline gives CDR1 LGHNA, CDR2 YSLEER. Germline trimming cut 4 bases from V and 10 bases from J; bases unmatched to any gene: 14. CDR3 bases: TGCGCCAGCAGCCCAGTCCCGGGACAGGACCGTGCAGCTTTCTTT. This codes for CASSPVPGQDRAAFF.

The chain couples TRBV4-1 to TRBJ1-1; TRBD1 might be the D (5 bases). The length of the CDR3 is 15 residues. V shed 1 base and J shed 1 base, with 10 bases lying between them. The V gene's germline CDR1 is MGHRA and CDR2 YSYEKL. The DNA of the CDR3 is TGCGCCAGCAGCCAAGTCCCGACAGCGAACACTGAAGCTTTCTTT. Its translation is CASSQVPTANTEAFF.

The J gene is TRBJ2-7, the V gene TRBV28, with a possible D match to TRBD1 (6 bases). V was clipped by 5 bases and J by 9 bases, with 26 bases between them. Germline V gene lookup returns CDR1 MDHEN and CDR2 SYDVKM. The CDR3 covers 16 residues. CDR3 DNA: TGTGCCAGCAGTCCCCCGACAGGCGGAAGTCCTACGAGGCAGTACTTC. Encoded protein: CASSPPTGGSPTRQYF.

The chain combines TRBV6-5 with TRBJ2-1; TRBD2 matches 9 bases. CDR3 length: 16 residues. The V gene's germline CDR1 is MNHEY and CDR2 SVGAGI. J gave up 7 bases and V 4 bases, and 11 bases lay outside the gene matches. The CDR3 region is CASSSGLAIPRNEQFF. The CDR3 DNA follows: TGTGCCAGCAGTTCCGGACTAGCGATCCCAAGGAATGAGCAGTTCTTC.

The V gene is TRBV19, the J gene TRBJ1-3, with D possibly matching TRBD1 (6 bases). Trimming pared 4 bases from V and 4 bases from J, leaving 8 bases between. The germline V gene has CDR1 LNHDA and CDR2 SQIVND (reference sequence). CDR3 length equals 13 residues. The CDR3 nucleotides read TGTGCCAGTAGTACAGGGGTCGGAAACACCATATATTTT. Its translation: CASSTGVGNTIYF.

V gene TRBV5-8 combines with J gene TRBJ2-1; D gene ambiguous. The CDR3 is 15 amino acids. V gave up 4 bases and J gave up 6 bases, with 17 bases separating them. Germline values: CDR1 SGHTS, CDR2 YDEGEE. The chain's CDR3 is CASSPRWATVNEQFF. The CDR3 DNA is TGTGCCAGCAGCCCCCGGTGGGCCACCGTCAATGAGCAGTTCTTC.